These T cell receptor beta chains were read from a single sample in a study of blood T cells in healthy people across ages. TCRdb independently ran MiXCR on the 5' RACE reads; one entry per CDR3 protein. The sample consists of 650,000 to 900,000 distinct CDR3 sequences, around two thirds of them appearing once. Specimen: blood. All receptors derive from a man between 25 and 39 years old in good health. The CDR3 runs from the conserved cysteine through the conserved F or W. The D gene is left open where the match is weak. For some rows the clone size is stated as once, few or many, or as a class when expanded; others skip it.

cdr3_length: 15; j_call: TRBJ2-1; d_call: -; v_call: TRBV15; clone_size: -; cdr3_aa: CATSRDRDVYNEQFF; cdr3_nt: TGTGCCACCAGCAGAGACAGGGACGTGTACAATGAGCAGTTCTTC
cdr3_length: 14; j_call: TRBJ1-2; d_call: -; v_call: TRBV25-1; clone_size: -; cdr3_aa: CASSDPGGRYGYTF; cdr3_nt: TGTGCCAGCAGCGATCCGGGGGGACGCTATGGCTACACCTTC
cdr3_length: 14; j_call: TRBJ1-1; d_call: -; v_call: TRBV5-1; clone_size: -; cdr3_aa: CASSWAGTDTEAFF; cdr3_nt: TGCGCCAGCAGCTGGGCCGGGACGGACACTGAAGCTTTCTTT
cdr3_length: 13; j_call: TRBJ2-7; d_call: -; v_call: TRBV29-1; clone_size: -; cdr3_aa: CSAGAAGSYEQYF; cdr3_nt: TGCAGCGCTGGGGCAGCAGGCTCCTACGAGCAGTACTTC
cdr3_length: 15; j_call: TRBJ2-3; d_call: TRBD1; v_call: TRBV5-1; clone_size: -; cdr3_aa: CASSIRQGGTDTQYF; cdr3_nt: TGCGCCAGCAGCATTCGACAGGGCGGCACAGATACGCAGTATTTT
cdr3_length: 14; j_call: TRBJ1-5; d_call: -; v_call: TRBV7-8; clone_size: -; cdr3_aa: CASSRAGINQPQHF; cdr3_nt: TGTGCCAGCAGCCGAGCTGGCATCAATCAGCCCCAGCATTTT
cdr3_length: 13; j_call: TRBJ1-4; d_call: -; v_call: TRBV29-1; clone_size: -; cdr3_aa: CSVGHSSAEKLFF; cdr3_nt: TGCAGCGTTGGACACAGTAGCGCTGAAAAACTGTTTTTT
cdr3_length: 14; j_call: TRBJ2-1; d_call: TRBD2; v_call: TRBV5-1; clone_size: once; cdr3_aa: CASSRGGRGNEQFF; cdr3_nt: TGCGCCAGCAGTCGGGGGGGCAGGGGCAATGAGCAGTTCTTC
cdr3_length: 15; j_call: TRBJ2-5; d_call: TRBD1; v_call: TRBV12-3/TRBV12-4; clone_size: -; cdr3_aa: CASSPGTGGSEAQYF; cdr3_nt: TGTGCCAGCAGTCCGGGGACAGGGGGGTCGGAGGCCCAGTACTTC
cdr3_length: 15; j_call: TRBJ1-6; d_call: -; v_call: TRBV4-2; clone_size: few; cdr3_aa: CASSQPEGGGSPLHF; cdr3_nt: TGTGCCAGCAGCCAACCCGAGGGGGGGGGATCACCCCTCCACTTT
cdr3_length: 14; j_call: TRBJ2-1; d_call: -; v_call: TRBV12-3/TRBV12-4; clone_size: many; cdr3_aa: CASTHFSPPNEQFF; cdr3_nt: TGTGCCAGCACCCATTTCTCCCCCCCCAATGAGCAGTTCTTC
cdr3_length: 13; j_call: TRBJ1-5; d_call: -; v_call: TRBV12-3/TRBV12-4; clone_size: -; cdr3_aa: CASTSGSNQPQHF; cdr3_nt: TGTGCCAGCACCTCGGGGAGCAATCAGCCCCAGCATTTT
cdr3_length: 14; j_call: TRBJ2-3; d_call: -; v_call: TRBV7-2; clone_size: few; cdr3_aa: CASSLQGAPDTQYF; cdr3_nt: TGTGCCAGCAGCCTCCAGGGAGCCCCAGATACGCAGTATTTT
cdr3_length: 16; j_call: TRBJ1-2; d_call: -; v_call: TRBV7-8; clone_size: -; cdr3_aa: CASSPLGGRGLIGYTF; cdr3_nt: TGTGCCAGCAGCCCGCTCGGTGGCAGGGGTTTGATCGGCTACACCTTC
cdr3_length: 16; j_call: TRBJ2-1; d_call: -; v_call: TRBV4-1; clone_size: -; cdr3_aa: CASSPGLLSSYNEQFF; cdr3_nt: TGCGCCAGCAGCCCTGGACTTTTAAGCTCCTACAATGAGCAGTTCTTC
cdr3_length: 14; j_call: TRBJ2-3; d_call: -; v_call: TRBV30; clone_size: -; cdr3_aa: CAWSTGHITDTQYF; cdr3_nt: TGTGCCTGGAGTACCGGACATATCACAGATACGCAGTATTTT
cdr3_length: 15; j_call: TRBJ1-5; d_call: -; v_call: TRBV12-3/TRBV12-4; clone_size: once; cdr3_aa: CASSSWEGRNQPQHF; cdr3_nt: TGTGCCAGCAGTTCTTGGGAAGGGCGCAATCAGCCCCAGCATTTT
cdr3_length: 12; j_call: TRBJ2-1; d_call: -; v_call: TRBV11-3; clone_size: -; cdr3_aa: CASSTVYNEQFF; cdr3_nt: TGTGCCAGCAGCACCGTCTACAATGAGCAGTTCTTC
cdr3_length: 14; j_call: TRBJ2-1; d_call: -; v_call: TRBV10-3; clone_size: -; cdr3_aa: CAISEGRVANEQFF; cdr3_nt: TGTGCCATCAGTGAGGGCAGGGTTGCCAATGAGCAGTTCTTC
cdr3_length: 17; j_call: TRBJ2-1; d_call: TRBD2; v_call: TRBV12-3/TRBV12-4; clone_size: few; cdr3_aa: CASSLSGGLSSYNEQFF; cdr3_nt: TGTGCCAGCAGTTTAAGCGGGGGCCTGAGCTCCTACAATGAGCAGTTCTTC
cdr3_length: 15; j_call: TRBJ2-3; d_call: TRBD2; v_call: TRBV24-1; clone_size: few; cdr3_aa: CATSVPGRGEDTQYF; cdr3_nt: TGTGCCACCAGTGTCCCCGGGAGGGGTGAAGATACGCAGTATTTT
cdr3_length: 15; j_call: TRBJ2-7; d_call: -; v_call: TRBV29-1; clone_size: few; cdr3_aa: CSVEETTRTPYEQYF; cdr3_nt: TGCAGCGTTGAGGAGACCACCCGGACTCCCTACGAGCAGTACTTC
cdr3_length: 16; j_call: TRBJ2-4; d_call: -; v_call: TRBV5-1; clone_size: -; cdr3_aa: CASSLFSWDLKNIQYF; cdr3_nt: TGCGCCAGCAGCTTGTTTTCGTGGGATCTCAAAAACATTCAGTACTTC
cdr3_length: 14; j_call: TRBJ1-1; d_call: -; v_call: TRBV7-2; clone_size: few; cdr3_aa: CASSLAGSGTEAFF; cdr3_nt: TGTGCCAGCAGCTTAGCGGGGAGTGGCACTGAAGCTTTCTTT
cdr3_length: 15; j_call: TRBJ2-3; d_call: TRBD1; v_call: TRBV29-1; clone_size: -; cdr3_aa: CSVEGGQGQTDTQYF; cdr3_nt: TGCAGCGTTGAAGGGGGACAGGGTCAGACAGATACGCAGTATTTT
cdr3_length: 16; j_call: TRBJ1-4; d_call: -; v_call: TRBV4-3; clone_size: -; cdr3_aa: CASSQGRGSTNEKLFF; cdr3_nt: TGCGCCAGCAGCCAGGGAAGGGGGTCTACTAATGAAAAACTGTTTTTT
cdr3_length: 16; j_call: TRBJ2-1; d_call: TRBD2; v_call: TRBV7-2; clone_size: -; cdr3_aa: CASSLRTAGGYNEQFF; cdr3_nt: TGTGCCAGCAGCTTACGTACAGCGGGGGGGTATAATGAGCAGTTCTTC
cdr3_length: 15; j_call: TRBJ1-2; d_call: -; v_call: TRBV5-6; clone_size: -; cdr3_aa: CASSITPGAFYGYTF; cdr3_nt: TGTGCCAGCAGCATAACTCCCGGGGCCTTCTATGGCTACACCTTC
cdr3_length: 15; j_call: TRBJ2-3; d_call: TRBD2; v_call: TRBV7-2; clone_size: -; cdr3_aa: CASTTAGGQADTQYF; cdr3_nt: TGTGCCAGCACCACCGCGGGGGGCCAGGCGGATACGCAGTATTTT
cdr3_length: 12; j_call: TRBJ2-5; d_call: -; v_call: TRBV28; clone_size: -; cdr3_aa: CASKENQETQYF; cdr3_nt: TGTGCCAGCAAAGAGAACCAAGAGACCCAGTACTTC
cdr3_length: 14; j_call: TRBJ2-7; d_call: TRBD1; v_call: TRBV7-9; clone_size: -; cdr3_aa: CASSTRQGHNEQYF; cdr3_nt: TGTGCCAGCAGCACCCGACAGGGACACAATGAGCAGTACTTC
cdr3_length: 15; j_call: TRBJ2-3; d_call: -; v_call: TRBV6-1; clone_size: -; cdr3_aa: CASSEETGITDTQYF; cdr3_nt: TGTGCCAGCAGTGAAGAAACCGGGATAACAGATACGCAGTATTTT
cdr3_length: 13; j_call: TRBJ1-5; d_call: -; v_call: TRBV6-6; clone_size: once; cdr3_aa: CASRRGVNQPQHF; cdr3_nt: TGTGCCAGCAGGAGGGGGGTCAATCAGCCCCAGCATTTT
cdr3_length: 15; j_call: TRBJ2-5; d_call: -; v_call: TRBV4-3; clone_size: -; cdr3_aa: CASSHGGWEKETQYF; cdr3_nt: TGCGCCAGCAGCCATGGGGGCTGGGAAAAAGAGACCCAGTACTTC
cdr3_length: 17; j_call: TRBJ2-6; d_call: -; v_call: TRBV6-1; clone_size: -; cdr3_aa: CASNGQASSSGANVLTF; cdr3_nt: TGTGCCAGCAATGGCCAGGCGTCTAGCTCTGGGGCCAACGTCCTGACTTTC